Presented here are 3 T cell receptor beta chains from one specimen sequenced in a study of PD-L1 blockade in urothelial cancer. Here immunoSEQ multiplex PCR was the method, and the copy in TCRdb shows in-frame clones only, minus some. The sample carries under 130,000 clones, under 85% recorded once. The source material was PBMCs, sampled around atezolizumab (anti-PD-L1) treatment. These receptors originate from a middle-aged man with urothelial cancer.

CDR3 in DNA: TGTGCCAGCAGCTTAGGAGATGGGGCTGTAAACTATGGCTACACCTTC. Protein sequence: CASSLGDGAVNYGYTF. The chain recombines TRBV7-9 with TRBJ1-2; D is possibly TRBD1 (5 bases). V lost 1 base and J 2 bases, leaving 14 bases between the germline ends. The germline V gene encodes CDR1 SEHNR and CDR2 FQNEAQ (reference sequence). This CDR3 is 16 amino acids long. Complete variable domain (other parts from reference TRBV7-9 and TRBJ1-2): DTGVSQNPRHKITKRGQNVTFRCDPISEHNRLYWYRQTLGQGPEFLTYFQNEAQLEKSRLLSDRFSAERPKGSFSTLEIQRTEQGDSAMYLCASSLGDGAVNYGYTFGSGTRLTVV.

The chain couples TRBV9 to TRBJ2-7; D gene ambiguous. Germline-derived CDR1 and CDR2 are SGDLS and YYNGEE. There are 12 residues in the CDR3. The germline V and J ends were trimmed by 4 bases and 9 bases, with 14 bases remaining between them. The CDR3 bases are TGTGCCAGCAGCCCCGGGTTGGGTGGGCAGTACTTC. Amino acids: CASSPGLGGQYF.

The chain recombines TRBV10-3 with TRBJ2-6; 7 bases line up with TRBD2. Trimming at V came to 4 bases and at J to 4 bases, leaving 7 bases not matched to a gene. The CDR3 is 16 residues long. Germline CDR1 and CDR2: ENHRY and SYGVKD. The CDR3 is CAISGGGGSGANVLTF. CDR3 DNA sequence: TGTGCCATCAGTGGGGGGGGAGGGTCCGGGGCCAACGTCCTGACTTTC.